A selection of T cell receptor beta chains follows, all from one sample in a study of monozygotic twins with inflammatory bowel disease. Reanalyzing the 5' RACE reads, TCRdb keeps one entry per CDR3 protein, without DNA. The table for this sample gives fewer than 550,000 distinct CDR3 sequences. Sequencing used blood. The receptors derive from a human donor with ulcerative colitis or Crohn's disease, or a healthy co-twin of an affected twin (not recorded which). Each CDR3 is given with its conserved first and last residue.

j_gene	v_gene	CDR3aa
TRBJ1-6	TRBV7-2	CASSLNPVGNSPLHF
TRBJ1-5	TRBV7-9	CASSLHESNQPQHF
TRBJ1-2	TRBV5-5	CASSPGKGYGYTF
TRBJ2-4	TRBV15	CATPHLSRAKNIQYF
TRBJ2-4	TRBV11-1	CASSLLAGGLKNIQYF
TRBJ1-5	TRBV28	CASSFLGQGGNQPQHF
TRBJ2-7	TRBV7-9	CASSRDIYEQYF
TRBJ2-2	TRBV5-5	CASSFLVANTGELFF
TRBJ2-7	TRBV10-3	CAATGTSTYEQYF
TRBJ1-6	TRBV4-3	CASSQETRVGRTPLHF
TRBJ1-2	TRBV14	CASSQGLANYGYTF
TRBJ2-3	TRBV4-3	CASSQGTSGTFRTDTQYF
TRBJ2-2	TRBV5-1	CASRPQPQGAGTGELFF
TRBJ2-1	TRBV10-3	CAISLTSYNEQFF
TRBJ2-2	TRBV12-3/TRBV12-4	CASKLTNTGELFF
TRBJ2-2	TRBV3-1	CASSLGLAGGIANTGELFF
TRBJ2-7	TRBV4-3	CASSRGWDRDYEQYF
TRBJ2-1	TRBV20-1	CSAIPQNPGFF
TRBJ2-5	TRBV6-1	CATQTHNEETQYF
TRBJ2-7	TRBV30	CAWSSKGTGVPYEQYF
TRBJ1-2	TRBV7-2	CASSRRRGTGTTYGYTF
TRBJ1-1	TRBV3-1	CASSLVGGSEAFF
TRBJ2-3	TRBV11-2	CASSSPGRTDTQYF
TRBJ2-6	TRBV18	CASSEKDIARSGANVLTF
TRBJ2-5	TRBV7-8	CASSFRGTGLGETQYF